This TCR beta chain was found in a study of somatic mutations in cytotoxic T cells in rheumatoid arthritis. At the level of the study: Several of the V beta antibody-stained T-cell populations were flow-sorted at nearly 100% purity; V beta1+ cells were among them and were sequenced for TCRB.

Concerning this clone itself: No antigen is known for it.

This CDR3 comprises 17 residues. Germline V gives CDR1 MDHEN, CDR2 SYDVKM. Trimming cost V 3 bases and J 0 bases; bases outside gene matches: 9. Measured with immunoSEQ multiplex PCR; TCRdb has only the in-frame clones, and not every one. This table has roughly 20,000 clones, around 67% appearing once. Study-wide results and limits: In about an eighth of the roughly 60 patients, the largest CD8+ clone exceeded 20% of CD8+ cells. Clonality measured in CD8+ T cells did not differ significantly between rheumatoid arthritis patients and age-matched healthy controls. Just what the expanded CD8+ clones targeted, in terms of antigens, remained unknown.

The source of this sequence is an adult with rheumatoid arthritis. The specimen sequenced was CD8+ T cells sorted from blood. The rearrangement uses TRBV28 and TRBJ2-3, with 7 bases that match TRBD1. The CDR3 region has the DNA TGTGCCAGCAGTTTCCCCGGGACAGAGACTAGCACAGATACGCAGTATTTT. This sequence encodes CASSFPGTETSTDTQYF.